Each of the 8 T cell receptor beta chains below was sequenced from the same sample in a study of cytomegalovirus exposure and HLA in healthy donors. A multiplex PCR was run with 60 Vbeta primers and 13 Jbeta primers. Libraries were prepared by immunoSEQ multiplex PCR; TCRdb keeps only in-frame clonotypes and omits some of them. The sample contains some 150,000 clones, about 85% of which appear only once. The sample comprised PBMCs. The receptors originated from a boy between 2 and 10 years old in good health and CMV-seronegative.

The chain employs TRBV5-1 and TRBJ2-3, with 8 bases identical to TRBD2. Germline trimming cut 0 bases from V and 2 bases from J; bases unmatched to any gene: 11. This CDR3 is 18 amino acids long. Looked up from germline, CDR1 is SGHRS and CDR2 is YFSETQ. The CDR3 loop reads CASSLGRGGLGNTDTQYF. Here the CDR3 DNA reads TGCGCCAGCAGCTTGGGTCGGGGGGGCCTTGGAAACACAGATACGCAGTATTTT.

The V call is TRBV9, the J call TRBJ2-1; TRBD2 might be the D (7 bases). Trimming left V 0 bases short and J 12 bases short, with 19 bases between. The CDR3 loop spans 15 amino acids. The V gene's germline CDR1 is SGDLS and CDR2 YYNGEE. The CDR3 DNA is TGTGCCAGCAGCGTAGTCGCGGGGGCTTTACGGGCGCAGTTCTTC. Its protein product is CASSVVAGALRAQFF. Complete variable domain (other parts from reference TRBV9 and TRBJ2-1): DSGVTQTPKHLITATGQRVTLRCSPRSGDLSVYWYQQSLDQGLQFLIQYYNGEERAKGNILERFSAQQFPDLHSELNLSSLELGDSALYFCASSVVAGALRAQFFGPGTRLTVL.

The chain employs TRBV29-1 and TRBJ1-2; D remains unclear. CDR3 size: 14 residues. Germline CDR1 is SQVTM and CDR2 is ANQGSEA. V lost 7 bases and J lost 6, with 21 bases in between. CDR3 sequence: CSAGIGGRSHGYTF. The CDR3 DNA sequence: TGCAGCGCTGGGATCGGAGGACGGAGTCATGGCTACACCTTC.

This CDR3 is CASSSLTSGYHEQYF. DNA of the CDR3: TGTGCCAGCAGCTCATTGACTAGCGGGTACCACGAGCAGTACTTC. The chain joins TRBV5-6 to TRBJ2-7; TRBD2 matches 10 bases. Germline V lookup: CDR1 SGHDT, CDR2 YYEEEE. The V and J ends lost 3 bases and 5 bases, in that order; junction bases with no gene match: 8. The CDR3 contains 15 residues.

The chain is built from TRBV13 and TRBJ2-5; D not resolved. Looked up from germline, CDR1 is PRHDT and CDR2 is FYEKMQ (reference sequence). The CDR3 is 11 amino acids. Trimming shortened V by 5 bases and J by 2 bases, and 3 bases separated the two germline ends. CDR3 residues: CASSPQETQYF. As DNA, the CDR3 is TGTGCCAGCAGCCCTCAAGAGACCCAGTACTTC.

V gene TRBV5-1 combines with J gene TRBJ2-1; D gene ambiguous. CDR3 length: 11 residues. Germline V gives CDR1 SGHRS, CDR2 YFSETQ. V dropped 0 bases and J dropped 10 bases, with 5 bases sitting between them. The CDR3 DNA sequence: TGCGCCAGCAGCTTGGTCACAGAGCAGTTCTTC. Amino acids: CASSLVTEQFF. Looking up the rest from reference TRBV5-1 and TRBJ2-1 gives the full variable domain: KAGVTQTPRYLIKTRGQQVTLSCSPISGHRSVSWYQQTPGQGLQFLFEYFSETQRNKGNFPGRFSGRQFSNSRSEMNVSTLELGDSALYLCASSLVTEQFFGPGTRLTVL.

The V gene is TRBV7-3, the J gene TRBJ2-3; D gene unclear. V was cut by 5 bases and J by 1 base, with 7 bases left in between. The germline V gene encodes CDR1 SGHTA and CDR2 FQGTGA. CDR3 size: 13 residues. The CDR3 region has the DNA TGTGCCAGCAGCGCCCCGGGCACAGATACGCAGTATTTT. Translation: CASSAPGTDTQYF.

This sequence joins TRBV11-3 and TRBJ2-7; 7 positions agree with TRBD1. J gave up 3 bases and V 5 bases, and 13 bases lay outside the gene matches. The CDR3 loop spans 16 amino acids. Germline CDR1 SGHNT, CDR2 YENEEA. CDR3 nucleotides: TGTGCCAGCAGCCTGGTCCTAGGGGCAGGGGGCTACGAGCAGTACTTC. Residues: CASSLVLGAGGYEQYF.